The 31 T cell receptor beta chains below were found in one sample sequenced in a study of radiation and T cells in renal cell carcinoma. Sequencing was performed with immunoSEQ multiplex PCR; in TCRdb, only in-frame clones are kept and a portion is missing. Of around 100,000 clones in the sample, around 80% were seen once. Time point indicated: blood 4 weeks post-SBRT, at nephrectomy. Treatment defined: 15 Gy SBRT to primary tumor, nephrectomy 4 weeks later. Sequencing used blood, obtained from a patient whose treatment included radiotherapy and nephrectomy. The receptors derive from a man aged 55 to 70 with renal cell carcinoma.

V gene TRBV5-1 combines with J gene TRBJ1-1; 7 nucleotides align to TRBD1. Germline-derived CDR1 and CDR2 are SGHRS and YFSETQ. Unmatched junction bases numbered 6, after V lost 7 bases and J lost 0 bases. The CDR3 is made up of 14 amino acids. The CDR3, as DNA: TGCGCCAGCGGGGACAGACCCTTGAACACTGAAGCTTTCTTT. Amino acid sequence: CASGDRPLNTEAFF.

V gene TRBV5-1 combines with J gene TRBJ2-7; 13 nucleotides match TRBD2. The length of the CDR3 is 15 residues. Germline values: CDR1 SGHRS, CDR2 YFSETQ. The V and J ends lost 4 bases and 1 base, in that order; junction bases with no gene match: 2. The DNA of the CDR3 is TGCGCCAGCAGCCGGACTAGCGGGAGTTCCTACGAGCAGTACTTC. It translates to CASSRTSGSSYEQYF.

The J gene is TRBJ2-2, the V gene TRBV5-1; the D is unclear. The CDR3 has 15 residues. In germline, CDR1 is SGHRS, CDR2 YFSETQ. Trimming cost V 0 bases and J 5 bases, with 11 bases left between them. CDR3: CASSLGNSRTGELFF. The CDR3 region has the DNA TGCGCCAGCAGCTTGGGAAATAGTAGGACCGGGGAGCTGTTTTTT.

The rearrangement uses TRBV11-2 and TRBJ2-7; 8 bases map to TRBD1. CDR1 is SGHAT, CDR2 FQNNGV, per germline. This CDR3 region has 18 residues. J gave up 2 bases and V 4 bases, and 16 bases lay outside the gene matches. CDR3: CASSSRTGTYQAAYEQYF. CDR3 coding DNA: TGTGCCAGCAGCTCAAGGACAGGGACCTACCAGGCGGCCTACGAGCAGTACTTC.

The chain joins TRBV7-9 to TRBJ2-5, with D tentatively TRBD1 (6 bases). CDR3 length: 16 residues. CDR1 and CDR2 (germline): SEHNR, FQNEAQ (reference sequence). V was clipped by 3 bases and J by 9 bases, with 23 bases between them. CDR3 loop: CASSFPTGGGVGSQYF. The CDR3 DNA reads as TGTGCCAGCAGCTTCCCGACAGGCGGAGGCGTTGGGTCCCAGTACTTC.

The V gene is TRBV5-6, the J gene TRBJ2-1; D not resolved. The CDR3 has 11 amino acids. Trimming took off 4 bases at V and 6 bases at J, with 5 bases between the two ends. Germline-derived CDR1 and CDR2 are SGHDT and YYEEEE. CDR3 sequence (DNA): TGTGCCAGCAGCGGGTCCAATGAGCAGTTCTTC. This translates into CASSGSNEQFF.

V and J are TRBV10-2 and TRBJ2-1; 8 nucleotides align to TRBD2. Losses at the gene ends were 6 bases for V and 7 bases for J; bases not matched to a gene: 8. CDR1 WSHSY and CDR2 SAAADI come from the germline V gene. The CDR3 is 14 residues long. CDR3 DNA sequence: TGCGCCAGCAGGCCGACTAGCGTCGCGAATGAGCAGTTCTTC. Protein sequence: CASRPTSVANEQFF.

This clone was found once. This CDR3 is CASSQGASTDTQYF. The CDR3, as DNA: TGCGCCAGCAGCCAAGGGGCTAGCACAGATACGCAGTATTTT. The V call is TRBV4-3, the J call TRBJ2-3; no clear D. The CDR3 contains 14 residues. CDR1 is LGHNA and CDR2 is YSLEER in the germline V gene. The V end lost 1 base, the J end lost 0 bases, and 5 bases lay between the germline ends.

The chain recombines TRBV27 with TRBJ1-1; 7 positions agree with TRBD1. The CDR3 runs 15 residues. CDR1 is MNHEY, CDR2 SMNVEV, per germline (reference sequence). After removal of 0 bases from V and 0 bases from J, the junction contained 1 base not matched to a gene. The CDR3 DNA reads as TGTGCCAGCAGTTTATCGACAGGGCTGAACACTGAAGCTTTCTTT. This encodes CASSLSTGLNTEAFF.

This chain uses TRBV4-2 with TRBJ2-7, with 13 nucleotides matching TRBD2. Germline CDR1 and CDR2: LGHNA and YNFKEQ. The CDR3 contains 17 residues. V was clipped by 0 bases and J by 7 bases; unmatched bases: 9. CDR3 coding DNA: TGTGCCAGCAGCCAAGACCCTGGACTAGCGGGAGTAAGTGAGCAGTACTTC. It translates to CASSQDPGLAGVSEQYF.

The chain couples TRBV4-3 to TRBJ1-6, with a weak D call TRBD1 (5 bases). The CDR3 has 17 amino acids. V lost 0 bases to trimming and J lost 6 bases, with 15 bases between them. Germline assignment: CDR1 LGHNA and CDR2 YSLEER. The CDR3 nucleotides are TGCGCCAGCAGCCAAGATCCAGGGCGAGCCATTAATTCACCCCTCCACTTT. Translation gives CASSQDPGRAINSPLHF.

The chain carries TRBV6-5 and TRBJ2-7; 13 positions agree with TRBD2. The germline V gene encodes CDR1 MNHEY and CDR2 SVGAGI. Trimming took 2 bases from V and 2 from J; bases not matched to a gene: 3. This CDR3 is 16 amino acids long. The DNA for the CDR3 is TGTGCCAGCAGTTACGGGACTAGCGGGACACCCTACGAGCAGTACTTC. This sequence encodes CASSYGTSGTPYEQYF.

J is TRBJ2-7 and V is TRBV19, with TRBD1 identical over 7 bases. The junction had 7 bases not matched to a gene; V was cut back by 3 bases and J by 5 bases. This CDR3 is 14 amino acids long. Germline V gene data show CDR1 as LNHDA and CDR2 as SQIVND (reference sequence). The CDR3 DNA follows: TGTGCCAGTAGTATGCTACAGGGGCTACACGAGCAGTACTTC. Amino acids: CASSMLQGLHEQYF.

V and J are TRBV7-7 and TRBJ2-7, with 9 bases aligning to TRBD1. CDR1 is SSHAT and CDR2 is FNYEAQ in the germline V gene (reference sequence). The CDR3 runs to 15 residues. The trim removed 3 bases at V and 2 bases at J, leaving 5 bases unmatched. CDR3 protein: CASSLGQGLTYEQYF. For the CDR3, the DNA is TGTGCCAGCAGCTTGGGACAGGGTTTGACCTACGAGCAGTACTTC.

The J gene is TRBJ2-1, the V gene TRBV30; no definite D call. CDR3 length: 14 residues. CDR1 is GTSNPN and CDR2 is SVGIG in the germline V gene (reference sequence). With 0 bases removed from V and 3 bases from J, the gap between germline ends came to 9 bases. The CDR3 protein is CAWSVEAFYNEQFF. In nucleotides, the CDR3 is TGTGCCTGGAGTGTAGAGGCCTTCTACAATGAGCAGTTCTTC. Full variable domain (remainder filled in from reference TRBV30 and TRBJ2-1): SQTIHQWPATLVQPVGSPLSLECTVEGTSNPNLYWYRQAAGRGLQLLFYSVGIGQISSEVPQNLSASRPQDRQFILSSKKLLLSDSGFYLCAWSVEAFYNEQFFGPGTRLTVL.

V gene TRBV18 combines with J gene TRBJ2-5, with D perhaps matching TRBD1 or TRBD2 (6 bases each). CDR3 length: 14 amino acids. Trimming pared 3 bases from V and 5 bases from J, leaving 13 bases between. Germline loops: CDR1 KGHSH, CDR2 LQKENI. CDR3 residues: CASSPNKGGETQYF. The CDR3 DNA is TGTGCCAGCTCACCGAATAAAGGGGGGGAGACCCAGTACTTC. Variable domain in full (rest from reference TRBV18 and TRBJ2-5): NAGVMQNPRHLVRRRGQEARLRCSPMKGHSHVYWYRQLPEEGLKFMVYLQKENIIDESGMPKERFSAEFPKEGPSILRIQQVVRGDSAAYFCASSPNKGGETQYFGPGTRLLVL.

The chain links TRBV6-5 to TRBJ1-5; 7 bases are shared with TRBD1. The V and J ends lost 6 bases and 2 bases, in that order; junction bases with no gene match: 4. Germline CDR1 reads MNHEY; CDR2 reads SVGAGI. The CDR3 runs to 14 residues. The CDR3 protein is CASRAGQGNQPQHF. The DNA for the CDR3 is TGTGCCAGCAGGGCAGGACAGGGCAATCAGCCCCAGCATTTT.

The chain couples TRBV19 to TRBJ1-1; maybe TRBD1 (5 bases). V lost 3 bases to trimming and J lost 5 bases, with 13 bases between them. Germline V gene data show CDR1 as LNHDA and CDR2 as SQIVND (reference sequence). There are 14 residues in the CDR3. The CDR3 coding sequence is TGTGCCAGTAGTATGTTCAGGGTTAGTACTGAAGCTTTCTTT. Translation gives CASSMFRVSTEAFF.

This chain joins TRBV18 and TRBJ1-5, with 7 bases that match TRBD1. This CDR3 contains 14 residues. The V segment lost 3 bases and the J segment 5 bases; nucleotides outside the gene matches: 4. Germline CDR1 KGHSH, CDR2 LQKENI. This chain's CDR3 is CASSPTGLDQPQHF. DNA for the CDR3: TGTGCCAGCTCACCGACAGGGCTTGATCAGCCCCAGCATTTT.

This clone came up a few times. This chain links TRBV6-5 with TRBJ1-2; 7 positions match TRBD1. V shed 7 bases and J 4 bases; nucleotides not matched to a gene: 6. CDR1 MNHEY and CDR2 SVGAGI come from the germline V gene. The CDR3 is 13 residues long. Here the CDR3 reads CASTPQGTYGYTF. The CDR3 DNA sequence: TGTGCCAGCACCCCACAGGGGACCTATGGCTACACCTTC.

The CDR3 is CASSPQGPNYGYTF. The DNA of the CDR3 is TGTGCCAGCTCACCACAGGGGCCGAACTATGGCTACACCTTC. The genes are TRBV18 and TRBJ1-2, with TRBD1 as a possible D gene (5 bases). This CDR3 has 14 amino acids. Per germline, CDR1 KGHSH and CDR2 LQKENI. Trimming shortened V by 1 base and J by 2 bases, and 8 bases separated the two germline ends. The whole variable domain, remainder taken from reference TRBV18 and TRBJ1-2, is NAGVMQNPRHLVRRRGQEARLRCSPMKGHSHVYWYRQLPEEGLKFMVYLQKENIIDESGMPKERFSAEFPKEGPSILRIQQVVRGDSAAYFCASSPQGPNYGYTFGSGTRLTVV.

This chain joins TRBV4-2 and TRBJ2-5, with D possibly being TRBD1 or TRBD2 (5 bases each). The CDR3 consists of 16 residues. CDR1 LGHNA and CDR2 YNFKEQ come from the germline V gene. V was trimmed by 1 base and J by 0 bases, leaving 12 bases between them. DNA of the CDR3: TGTGCCAGCAGCCAAGCGGGGACGACGTACCAAGAGACCCAGTACTTC. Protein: CASSQAGTTYQETQYF.

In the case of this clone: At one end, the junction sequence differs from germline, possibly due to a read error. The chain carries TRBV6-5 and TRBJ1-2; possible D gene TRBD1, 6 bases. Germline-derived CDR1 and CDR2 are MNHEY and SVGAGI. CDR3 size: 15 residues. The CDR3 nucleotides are TGTGCCAGCAGTTATGGTTCAGGGGCTAATTATGGCTACACCTTC. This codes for CASSYGSGANYGYTF.

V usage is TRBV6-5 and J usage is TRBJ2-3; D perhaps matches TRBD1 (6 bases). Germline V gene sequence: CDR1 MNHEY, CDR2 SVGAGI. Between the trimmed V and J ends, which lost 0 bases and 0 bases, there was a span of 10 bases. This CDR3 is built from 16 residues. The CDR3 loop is CASSYSRDTSTDTQYF. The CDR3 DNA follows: TGTGCCAGCAGTTACTCGAGGGACACGAGCACAGATACGCAGTATTTT.

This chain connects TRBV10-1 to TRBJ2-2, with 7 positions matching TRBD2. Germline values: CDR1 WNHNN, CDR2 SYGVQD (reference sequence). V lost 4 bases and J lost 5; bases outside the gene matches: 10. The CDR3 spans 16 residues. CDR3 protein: CASSGSRLAGTGELFF. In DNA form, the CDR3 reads TGCGCCAGCAGTGGGTCTCGACTAGCAGGGACCGGGGAGCTGTTTTTT.

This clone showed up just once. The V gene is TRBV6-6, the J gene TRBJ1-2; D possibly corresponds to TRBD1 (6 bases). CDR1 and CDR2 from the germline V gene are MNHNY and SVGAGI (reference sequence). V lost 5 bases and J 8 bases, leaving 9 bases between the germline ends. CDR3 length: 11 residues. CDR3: CASSPGEGYTF. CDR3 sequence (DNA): TGTGCCAGCAGTCCAGGGGAAGGCTACACCTTC.

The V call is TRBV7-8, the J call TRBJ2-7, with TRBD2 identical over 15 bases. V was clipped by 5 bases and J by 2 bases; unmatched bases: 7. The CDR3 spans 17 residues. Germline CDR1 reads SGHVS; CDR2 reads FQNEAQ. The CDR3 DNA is TGTGCCAGCAGCCCACGGACTAGCGGGAGGGTCCCCTACGAGCAGTACTTC. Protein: CASSPRTSGRVPYEQYF. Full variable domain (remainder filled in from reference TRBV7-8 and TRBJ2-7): GAGVSQSPRYKVAKRGQDVALRCDPISGHVSLFWYQQALGQGPEFLTYFQNEAQLDKSGLPSDRFFAERPEGSVSTLKIQRTQQEDSAVYLCASSPRTSGRVPYEQYFGPGTRLTVT.

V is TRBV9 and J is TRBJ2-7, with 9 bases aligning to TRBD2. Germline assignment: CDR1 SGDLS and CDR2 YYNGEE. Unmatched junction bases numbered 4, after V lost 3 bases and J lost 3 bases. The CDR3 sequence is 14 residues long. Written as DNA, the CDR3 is TGTGCCAGCAGCGAGACTAGCGGCCGCTACGAGCAGTACTTC. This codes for CASSETSGRYEQYF.

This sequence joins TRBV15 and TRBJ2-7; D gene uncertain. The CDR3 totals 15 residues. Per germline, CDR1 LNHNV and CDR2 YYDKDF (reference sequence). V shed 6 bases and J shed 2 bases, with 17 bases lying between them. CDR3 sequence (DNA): TGTGCCACCAGGGGTGGAGCGACTGGGGCCTACGAGCAGTACTTC. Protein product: CATRGGATGAYEQYF. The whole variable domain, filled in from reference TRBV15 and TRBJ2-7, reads DAMVIQNPRYQVTQFGKPVTLSCSQTLNHNVMYWYQQKSSQAPKLLFHYYDKDFNNEADTPDNFQSRRPNTSFCFLDIRSPGLGDTAMYLCATRGGATGAYEQYFGPGTRLTVT.

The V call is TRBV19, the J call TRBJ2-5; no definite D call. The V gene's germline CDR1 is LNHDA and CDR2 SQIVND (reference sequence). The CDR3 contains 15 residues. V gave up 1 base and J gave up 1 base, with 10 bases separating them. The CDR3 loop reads CASSIGAVAQETQYF. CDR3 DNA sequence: TGTGCCAGTAGTATAGGGGCAGTAGCCCAAGAGACCCAGTACTTC.

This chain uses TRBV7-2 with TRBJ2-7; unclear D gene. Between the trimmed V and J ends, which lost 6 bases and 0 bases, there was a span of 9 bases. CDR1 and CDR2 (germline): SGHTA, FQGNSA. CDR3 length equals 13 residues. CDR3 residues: CASRLIPSYEQYF. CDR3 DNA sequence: TGTGCCAGCAGACTAATTCCCTCCTACGAGCAGTACTTC.